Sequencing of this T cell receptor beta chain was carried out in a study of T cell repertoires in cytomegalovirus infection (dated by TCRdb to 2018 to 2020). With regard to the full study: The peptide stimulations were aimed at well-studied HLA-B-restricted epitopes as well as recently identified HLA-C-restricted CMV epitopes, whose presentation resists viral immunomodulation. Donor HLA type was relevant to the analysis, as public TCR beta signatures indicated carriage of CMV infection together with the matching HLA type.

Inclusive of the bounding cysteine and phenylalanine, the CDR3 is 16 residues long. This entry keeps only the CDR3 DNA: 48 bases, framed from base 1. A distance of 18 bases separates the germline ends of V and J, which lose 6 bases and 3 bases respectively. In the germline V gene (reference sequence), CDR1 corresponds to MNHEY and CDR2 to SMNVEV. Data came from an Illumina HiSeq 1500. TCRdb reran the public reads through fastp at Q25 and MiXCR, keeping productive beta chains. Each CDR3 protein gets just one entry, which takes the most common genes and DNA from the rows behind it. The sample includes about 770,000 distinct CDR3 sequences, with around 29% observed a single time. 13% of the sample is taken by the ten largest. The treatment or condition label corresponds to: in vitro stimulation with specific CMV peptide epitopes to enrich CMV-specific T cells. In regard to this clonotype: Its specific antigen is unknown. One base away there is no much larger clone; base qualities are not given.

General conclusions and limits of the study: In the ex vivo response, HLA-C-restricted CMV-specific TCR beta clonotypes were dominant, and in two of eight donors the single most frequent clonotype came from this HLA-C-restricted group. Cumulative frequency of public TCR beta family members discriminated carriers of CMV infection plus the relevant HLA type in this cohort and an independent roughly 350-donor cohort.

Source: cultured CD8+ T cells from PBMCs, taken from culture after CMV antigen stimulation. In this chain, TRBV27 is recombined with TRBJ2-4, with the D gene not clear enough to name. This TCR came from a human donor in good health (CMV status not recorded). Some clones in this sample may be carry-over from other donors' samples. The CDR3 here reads CASSKSPGYGKNIQYF. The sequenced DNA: TGTGCCAGCAGCAAGTCCCCGGGTTACGGCAAAAACATTCAGTACTTC.